This TCR beta chain was observed in a study of T cell responses to AZD1222 COVID-19 vaccine. Study-level points and caveats: Repertoire collection took place solely once the T cell response had peaked. Increases in Spike-specific TCR breadth and depth were seen after two AZD1222 doses. Most donors were white British and more were female, and clonal diversity was possibly underestimated.

Profiled with immunoSEQ multiplex PCR; TCRdb holds only in-frame clones, not every one. The data contain fewer than 150,000 clones, about 88% of them singletons. Details on this clone: Antigen unknown.

Trimming removed 1 base at V and 6 bases at J, with 7 bases between. The CDR3 is 13 amino acids. Germline CDR1 reads SGHTA; CDR2 reads FQGNSA. This sample comprised peripheral blood, obtained 28 days after the second AZD1222 dose. The rearrangement joins TRBV7-2 to TRBJ1-5; D gene unclear. This receptor was taken from an adult who received the AZD1222 COVID-19 vaccine. Written as DNA, the CDR3 is TGTGCCAGCAGCTTAGACGCCGGTCAGCCCCAGCATTTT. It codes for CASSLDAGQPQHF.